These 27 T cell receptor beta chains were sequenced from one sample in a study of PD-1 blockade in classical Hodgkin lymphoma. Clones were sequenced by immunoSEQ multiplex PCR, and TCRdb holds only the in-frame ones, with some missing. The table records tens of thousands of clones, under 95% of them present only once. Time point described: cycle 4 day 1 (C4D1), after less than 7 weeks of nivolumab. Every patient relapsed after autologous stem cell transplantation, and brentuximab vedotin exposure varied. Sequencing was performed on peripheral blood mononuclear cells (PBMCs), taken before the fourth cycle of nivolumab. The origin of the receptors is a human donor with classical Hodgkin lymphoma.

The V call is TRBV4-1, the J call TRBJ1-1; perhaps TRBD1 as D (5 bases). CDR3 length equals 14 residues. Deletions cut 1 base from V and 1 base from J, with 7 bases between. Germline-derived CDR1 and CDR2 are MGHRA and YSYEKL. CDR3 sequence reads: CASSQVGGNTEAFF. CDR3 nucleotides: TGCGCCAGCAGCCAAGTCGGGGGGAACACTGAAGCTTTCTTT.

V gene TRBV5-5 combines with J gene TRBJ1-5, with D possibly matching TRBD1 (6 bases). Trimming left V 2 bases short and J 4 bases short, with 13 bases between. The CDR3 is 15 residues long. Per the germline V gene, CDR1 is SGHKS and CDR2 is YYEKEE (reference sequence). In nucleotides, the CDR3 is TGTGCCAGCAGCTTATCGTACAGGGATAATCAGCCCCAGCATTTT. Its protein product is CASSLSYRDNQPQHF.

The chain combines TRBV19 with TRBJ1-5, with no clear D. Germline V CDR1 and CDR2: LNHDA, SQIVND (reference sequence). The CDR3 consists of 13 residues. Trimming pared 0 bases from V and 7 bases from J, leaving 7 bases between. The CDR3 reads CASSIEGGQPQHF. The CDR3 coding sequence is TGTGCCAGTAGTATAGAAGGTGGGCAGCCCCAGCATTTT.

V is TRBV28 and J is TRBJ1-2, with 7 nucleotides matching TRBD1. Germline CDR1 and CDR2: MDHEN and SYDVKM. CDR3 length: 16 residues. V shed 5 bases, J shed 4 bases, and the junction held 13 bases outside the gene matches. The CDR3 nucleotides are TGTGCCAGCAGTGTCTATCCCGGGACAGAACTCTATGGCTACACCTTC. Protein: CASSVYPGTELYGYTF.

The chain couples TRBV5-1 to TRBJ2-7, with D perhaps TRBD1 or TRBD2 (5 bases each). Trimming took 3 bases from V and 3 from J, leaving 10 bases between them. There are 13 residues in the CDR3. Germline CDR1 reads SGHRS; CDR2 reads YFSETQ. The CDR3 is CASSWDGDYEQYF. DNA of the CDR3: TGCGCCAGCAGCTGGGACGGTGACTACGAGCAGTACTTC.

V usage is TRBV5-4 and J usage is TRBJ1-3; unclear D gene. The germline V and J ends were trimmed by 0 bases and 4 bases, with 5 bases remaining between them. The CDR3 length is 13 residues. The germline V gene has CDR1 SGHNT and CDR2 YYREEE (reference sequence). The CDR3 protein is CASSLGLGNTIYF. CDR3 DNA: TGTGCCAGCAGCTTGGGGCTGGGAAACACCATATATTTT.

The chain links TRBV5-4 to TRBJ2-4, with 9 bases matching TRBD1. The CDR3 covers 14 residues. Germline assignment: CDR1 SGHNT and CDR2 YYREEE (reference sequence). V trimming: 4 bases; J trimming: 6 bases; junction bases outside the gene matches: 5. CDR3: CASSTTGGPNIQYF. DNA for the CDR3: TGTGCCAGCAGCACCACAGGGGGCCCAAACATTCAGTACTTC.

The chain employs TRBV18 and TRBJ1-5, with unresolved D. The CDR3 sequence is 14 residues long. CDR1 and CDR2 (germline): KGHSH, LQKENI. V lost 0 bases and J lost 0, with 3 bases in between. The CDR3 nucleotides read TGTGCCAGCTCACCACCTCATAGCAATCAGCCCCAGCATTTT. As protein: CASSPPHSNQPQHF. Full variable domain (missing parts from reference TRBV18 and TRBJ1-5): NAGVMQNPRHLVRRRGQEARLRCSPMKGHSHVYWYRQLPEEGLKFMVYLQKENIIDESGMPKERFSAEFPKEGPSILRIQQVVRGDSAAYFCASSPPHSNQPQHFGDGTRLSIL.

As DNA, the CDR3 is TGCGCCAGCAGCCACCTGGGGATACCTACAGATACGCAGTATTTT. Its translation: CASSHLGIPTDTQYF. This chain uses TRBV5-1 with TRBJ2-3; D unclear. This CDR3 contains 15 residues. Per the germline V gene, CDR1 is SGHRS and CDR2 is YFSETQ. V was clipped by 4 bases and J by 3 bases, with 15 bases between them.

V and J are TRBV5-4 and TRBJ1-2; TRBD1 might be the D (5 bases). Trimming pared 4 bases from V and 1 base from J, leaving 11 bases between. This CDR3 contains 14 residues. Germline assignment: CDR1 SGHNT and CDR2 YYREEE (reference sequence). The CDR3 spells CASSSRDFNYGYTF. CDR3 DNA: TGTGCCAGCAGCAGTCGGGACTTTAACTATGGCTACACCTTC.

The chain uses TRBV6-1 and TRBJ1-1, with no clear D. The V gene lost 3 bases and the J gene lost 11 bases, with 10 bases spanning the gap. This CDR3 has 11 residues. Per germline, CDR1 MNHNS and CDR2 SASEGT. The CDR3 sequence is CASSEWGMAFF. The CDR3 region has the DNA TGTGCCAGCAGTGAGTGGGGAATGGCTTTCTTT.

CDR3 residues: CAWSPRENRVLEAFF. CDR3 DNA: TGTGCCTGGAGCCCCCGAGAAAACAGGGTGCTTGAAGCTTTCTTT. This chain joins TRBV30 and TRBJ1-1, with a possible D match to TRBD1 (6 bases). This CDR3 is 15 amino acids long. Germline values: CDR1 GTSNPN, CDR2 SVGIG (reference sequence). Trimming pared 3 bases from V and 7 bases from J, leaving 21 bases between. Full variable domain (missing parts from reference TRBV30 and TRBJ1-1): SQTIHQWPATLVQPVGSPLSLECTVEGTSNPNLYWYRQAAGRGLQLLFYSVGIGQISSEVPQNLSASRPQDRQFILSSKKLLLSDSGFYLCAWSPRENRVLEAFFGQGTRLTVV.

The rearrangement uses TRBV19 and TRBJ1-5; 7 bases match TRBD1. Germline loops: CDR1 LNHDA, CDR2 SQIVND (reference sequence). V lost 4 bases to trimming and J lost 0 bases; unmatched junction nucleotides: 3. The CDR3 is 15 residues long. The CDR3 is CASSTTGTSNQPQHF. DNA of the CDR3: TGTGCCAGTAGTACGACAGGGACTAGCAATCAGCCCCAGCATTTT.

This chain uses TRBV27 with TRBJ1-3; TRBD1 aligns across 8 bases. CDR1 is MNHEY, CDR2 SMNVEV, per germline (reference sequence). The CDR3 has 14 amino acids. The junction had 8 bases not matched to a gene; V was cut back by 6 bases and J by 7 bases. CDR3 in amino acids: CASRTQGAGNTIYF. For the CDR3, the DNA is TGTGCCAGCAGAACTCAGGGGGCAGGGAACACCATATATTTT.

This sequence joins TRBV5-6 and TRBJ1-2, with D uncertain. Germline V gene lookup returns CDR1 SGHDT and CDR2 YYEEEE. Trimming stripped 4 bases from V and 14 bases from J, with 15 bases between. The CDR3 runs to 11 residues. CDR3: CASSLGEARTF. In DNA form, the CDR3 reads TGTGCCAGCAGCCTCGGGGAGGCGAGGACCTTC.

The J gene is TRBJ2-7, the V gene TRBV2; D is unclear. Germline assignment: CDR1 SNHLY and CDR2 FYNNEI. V was shortened by 4 bases and J by 0 bases, with 10 bases between the two germline ends. The CDR3 contains 14 residues. The CDR3 sequence is CASSVLVSSYEQYF. CDR3 nucleotide sequence: TGTGCCAGCAGTGTCTTAGTTAGCTCCTACGAGCAGTACTTC.

The chain joins TRBV30 to TRBJ1-5; a possible D gene is TRBD1 (5 bases). V lost 5 bases to trimming and J lost 5 bases, with 16 bases between them. Germline V gene sequence: CDR1 GTSNPN, CDR2 SVGIG (reference sequence). The CDR3 is made up of 14 amino acids. The CDR3 DNA follows: TGTGCCTGGGGGGCGGCCTCTTGGGATCAGCCCCAGCATTTT. Amino acids: CAWGAASWDQPQHF.

This chain uses TRBV25-1 with TRBJ1-2; the D is unclear. Trimming took off 4 bases at V and 0 bases at J, with 9 bases between the two ends. The CDR3 is made up of 14 amino acids. Germline V lookup: CDR1 MGHDK, CDR2 SYGVNS. The CDR3 sequence is CASSAIQANYGYTF. The CDR3 DNA is TGTGCCAGCAGTGCGATTCAAGCTAACTATGGCTACACCTTC.

The genes are TRBV2 and TRBJ2-4, with no clear D. The CDR3 is 10 residues long. Germline values: CDR1 SNHLY, CDR2 FYNNEI. The V end was cut by 6 bases, the J end by 8 bases, with 5 bases between. CDR3 region: CASRGDIQYF. CDR3 DNA: TGTGCCAGCAGAGGCGACATTCAGTACTTC.

This clone is a singleton in its sample. The chain is built from TRBV11-3 and TRBJ2-1; 10 bases match TRBD2. The CDR3 has 15 amino acids. Germline trimming cut 9 bases from V and 9 bases from J; bases unmatched to any gene: 14. Germline CDR1 and CDR2: SGHNT and YENEEA. The CDR3 is CASTRSSGGAPEQFF. CDR3 nucleotide sequence: TGTGCCAGTACTAGGTCAAGCGGGGGGGCCCCTGAGCAGTTCTTC.

The chain uses TRBV6-5 and TRBJ1-2; perhaps TRBD1 as D (6 bases). Trimming cost V 0 bases and J 13 bases, with 12 bases left between them. The CDR3 loop spans 12 amino acids. The germline gives CDR1 MNHEY, CDR2 SVGAGI. DNA of the CDR3: TGTGCCAGCAGTTACTCGCTGGGGGGGCTCACCTTC. It is translated as CASSYSLGGLTF.

The chain joins TRBV5-4 to TRBJ2-7; TRBD2 agrees at 8 bases. In germline, CDR1 is SGHNT, CDR2 YYREEE (reference sequence). The CDR3 consists of 14 residues. Trimming removed 4 bases from V and 3 bases from J; junction bases left unmatched: 6. The CDR3: CASSPGLGDYEQYF. The CDR3, as DNA: TGTGCCAGCAGCCCGGGACTAGGCGACTACGAGCAGTACTTC.

The chain couples TRBV5-1 to TRBJ2-7; unclear D gene. The CDR3 sequence is 15 residues long. Deletions cut 0 bases from V and 0 bases from J, with 10 bases between. CDR1 and CDR2 (germline): SGHRS, YFSETQ. The CDR3, as DNA: TGCGCCAGCAGCTTGGACCGTCCCGACTCCTACGAGCAGTACTTC. Translated: CASSLDRPDSYEQYF.

V gene TRBV2 combines with J gene TRBJ1-1; D uncertain. CDR1 is SNHLY and CDR2 is FYNNEI in the germline V gene. The CDR3 loop spans 15 amino acids. V lost 7 bases and J 2 bases, leaving 17 bases between the germline ends. CDR3 in DNA: TGTGCCAGCATTTGGATCGGGCAGGCTAACACTGAAGCTTTCTTT. Its protein product is CASIWIGQANTEAFF.

This clone showed up just a few times. The chain uses TRBV4-1 and TRBJ1-2; the match to TRBD1 covers 8 bases. This CDR3 spans 15 amino acids. Germline CDR1 and CDR2: MGHRA and YSYEKL. Trimming at V came to 4 bases and at J to 4 bases, leaving 8 bases not matched to a gene. The CDR3 sequence: CASSPSIDRGYGYTF. CDR3 nucleotide sequence: TGCGCCAGCAGCCCATCGATAGACAGGGGCTATGGCTACACCTTC.

This chain connects TRBV9 to TRBJ2-1; TRBD2 aligns across 7 bases. V shed 0 bases, J shed 4 bases, and the junction held 4 bases outside the gene matches. The CDR3 covers 15 residues. Germline CDR1 is SGDLS and CDR2 is YYNGEE. The CDR3, as DNA: TGTGCCAGCAGCGTAGACGGGGGGACTTACAATGAGCAGTTCTTC. Its translation: CASSVDGGTYNEQFF.

This rearrangement joins TRBV13 to TRBJ2-7, with D tentatively TRBD1 or TRBD2 (6 bases each). The germline V gene encodes CDR1 PRHDT and CDR2 FYEKMQ (reference sequence). The CDR3 runs to 18 residues. V was pared by 0 bases and J by 3 bases, with 21 bases between. This CDR3 is CASSLGLRGLGGIYEQYF. CDR3 nucleotide sequence: TGTGCCAGCAGCTTAGGCCTAAGGGGGTTAGGGGGGATCTACGAGCAGTACTTC.